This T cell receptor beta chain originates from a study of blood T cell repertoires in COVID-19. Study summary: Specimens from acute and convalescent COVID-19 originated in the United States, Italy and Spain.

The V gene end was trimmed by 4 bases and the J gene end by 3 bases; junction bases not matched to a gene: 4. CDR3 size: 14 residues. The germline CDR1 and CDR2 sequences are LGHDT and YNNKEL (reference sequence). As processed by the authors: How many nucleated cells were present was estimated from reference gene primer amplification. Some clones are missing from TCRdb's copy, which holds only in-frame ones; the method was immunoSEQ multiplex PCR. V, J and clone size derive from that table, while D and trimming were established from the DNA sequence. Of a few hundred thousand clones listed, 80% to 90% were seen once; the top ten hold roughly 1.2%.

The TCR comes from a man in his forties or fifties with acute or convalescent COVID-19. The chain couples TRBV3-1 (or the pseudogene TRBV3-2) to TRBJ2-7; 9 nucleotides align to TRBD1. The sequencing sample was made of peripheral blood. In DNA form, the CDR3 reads TGTGCCAGCAGCCTCGGACAGGGGTTCTACGAGCAGTACTTC. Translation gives CASSLGQGFYEQYF.